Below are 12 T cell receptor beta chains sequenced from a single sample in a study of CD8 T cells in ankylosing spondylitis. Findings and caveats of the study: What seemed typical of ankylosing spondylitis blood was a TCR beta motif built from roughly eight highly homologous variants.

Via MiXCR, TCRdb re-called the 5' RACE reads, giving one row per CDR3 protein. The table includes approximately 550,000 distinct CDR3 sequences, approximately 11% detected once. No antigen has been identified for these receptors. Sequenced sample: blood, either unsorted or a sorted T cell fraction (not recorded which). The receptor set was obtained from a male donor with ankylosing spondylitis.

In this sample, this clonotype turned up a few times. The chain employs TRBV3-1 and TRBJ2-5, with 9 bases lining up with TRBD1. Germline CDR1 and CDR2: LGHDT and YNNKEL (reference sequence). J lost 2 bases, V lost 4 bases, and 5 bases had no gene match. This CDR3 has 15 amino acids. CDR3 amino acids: CASSPETGGQETQYF. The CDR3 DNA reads TGTGCCAGCAGCCCTGAGACAGGGGGGCAAGAGACCCAGTACTTC.

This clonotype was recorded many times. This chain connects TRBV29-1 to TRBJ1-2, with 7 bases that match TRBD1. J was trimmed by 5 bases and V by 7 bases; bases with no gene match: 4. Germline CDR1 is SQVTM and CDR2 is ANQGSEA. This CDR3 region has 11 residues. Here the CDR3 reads CSAKTGYGYTF. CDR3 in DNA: TGCAGCGCCAAGACAGGGTATGGCTACACCTTC.

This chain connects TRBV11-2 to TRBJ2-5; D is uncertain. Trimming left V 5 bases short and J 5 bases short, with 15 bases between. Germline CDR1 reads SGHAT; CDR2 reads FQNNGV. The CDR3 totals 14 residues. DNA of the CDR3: TGTGCCAGCAGCCCTGGACCAGCTTCGGAGACCCAGTACTTC. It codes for CASSPGPASETQYF.

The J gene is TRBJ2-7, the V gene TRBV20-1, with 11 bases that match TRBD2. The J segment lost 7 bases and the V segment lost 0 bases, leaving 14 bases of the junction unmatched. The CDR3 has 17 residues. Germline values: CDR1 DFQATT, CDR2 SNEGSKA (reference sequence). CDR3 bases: TGCAGTGCTAGAGAGGGCCTGGAGACTAGCGGGGCGCTGGAGCAGTACTTC. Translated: CSAREGLETSGALEQYF.

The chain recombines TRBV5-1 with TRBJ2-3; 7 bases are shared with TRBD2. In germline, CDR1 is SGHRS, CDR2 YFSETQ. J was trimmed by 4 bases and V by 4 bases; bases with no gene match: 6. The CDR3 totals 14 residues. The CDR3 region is CASSDPAGADTQYF. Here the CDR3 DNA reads TGCGCCAGCAGCGACCCGGCGGGGGCAGATACGCAGTATTTT.

CDR3 DNA sequence: TGTGCCAGCAGGAGGGGTATCGCCGGGGAGCTGTTTTTT. As protein: CASRRGIAGELFF. This chain joins TRBV2 and TRBJ2-2, with D possibly being TRBD1 or TRBD2 (5 bases each). This CDR3 is 13 amino acids long. Germline loops: CDR1 SNHLY, CDR2 FYNNEI. Trimming stripped 6 bases from V and 6 bases from J, with 11 bases between.

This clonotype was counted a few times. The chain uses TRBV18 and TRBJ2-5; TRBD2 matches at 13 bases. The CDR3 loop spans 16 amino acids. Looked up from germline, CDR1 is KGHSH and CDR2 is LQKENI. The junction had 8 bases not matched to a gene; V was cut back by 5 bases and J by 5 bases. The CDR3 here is CASSSWTSGSSETQYF. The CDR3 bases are TGTGCCAGCTCATCTTGGACTAGCGGGAGTTCTGAGACCCAGTACTTC.

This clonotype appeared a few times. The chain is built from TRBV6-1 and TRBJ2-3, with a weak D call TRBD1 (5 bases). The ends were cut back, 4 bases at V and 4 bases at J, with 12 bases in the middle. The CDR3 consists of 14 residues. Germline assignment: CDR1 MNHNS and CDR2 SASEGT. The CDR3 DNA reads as TGTGCCAGCAGTGCCGTCCAGGGTTCAGATACGCAGTATTTT. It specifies CASSAVQGSDTQYF.

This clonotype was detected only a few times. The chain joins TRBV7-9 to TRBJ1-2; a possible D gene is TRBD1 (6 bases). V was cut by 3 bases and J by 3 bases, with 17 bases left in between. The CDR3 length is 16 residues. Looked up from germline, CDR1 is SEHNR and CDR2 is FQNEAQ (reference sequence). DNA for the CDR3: TGTGCCAGCAGCTTCGCACAGGGCGGGAAGGACTATGGCTACACCTTC. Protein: CASSFAQGGKDYGYTF.

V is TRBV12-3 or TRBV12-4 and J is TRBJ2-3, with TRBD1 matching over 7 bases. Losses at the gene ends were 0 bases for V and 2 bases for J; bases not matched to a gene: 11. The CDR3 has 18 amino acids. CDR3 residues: CASSLAQPGQRITDTQYF. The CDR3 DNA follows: TGTGCCAGCAGTTTAGCCCAACCGGGACAGCGAATCACAGATACGCAGTATTTT.

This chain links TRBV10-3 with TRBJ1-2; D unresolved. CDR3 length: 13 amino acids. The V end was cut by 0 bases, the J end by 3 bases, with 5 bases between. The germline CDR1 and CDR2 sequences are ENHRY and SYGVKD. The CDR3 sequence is CAISESDDYGYTF. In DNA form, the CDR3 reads TGTGCCATCAGTGAGTCGGACGACTATGGCTACACCTTC.

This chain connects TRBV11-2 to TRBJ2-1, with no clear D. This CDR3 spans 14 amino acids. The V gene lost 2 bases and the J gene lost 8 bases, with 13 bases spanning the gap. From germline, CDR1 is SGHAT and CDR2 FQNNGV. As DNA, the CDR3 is TGTGCCAGCAGCTTATCCGATGGAGACCATGAGCAGTTCTTC. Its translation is CASSLSDGDHEQFF.